The following is a T cell receptor (beta chain) sequence with its context. This clone appeared once. It lacks a known antigen. No clone much larger than this one lies a single base away; base qualities are absent. TCRbeta CDR3 regions were amplified from genomic DNA using the immunoSEQ Assay, a bias-controlled multiplex PCR. From the authors' description of their analysis: The number of nucleated cells in each sample was estimated from the amplification of reference gene primers within the assay. To quantify the absolute abundance of each unique TCRbeta CDR3 rearrangement, sequence reads were collapsed and filtered. For each sample, productive Simpson clonality was calculated by taking the square root of Simpson's diversity index across productive rearrangements. TCRdb limited this immuneACCESS table to in-frame rearrangements with V and J called. A share of clones is missing; checked studies link under half to unresolved V genes, and the rest is unexplained. That table is the source of V, J and clone size, and D and trimming were worked out from the DNA. This sample lists about 120,000 clones; over 75% were detected once. Less than 2% of the sample belongs to the ten largest clones.

The germline V gene (reference sequence) yields MNHEY for CDR1 and SMNVEV for CDR2. The CDR3 runs 15 amino acids, cysteine and phenylalanine included. CDR3 DNA only is kept here, 45 bases in frame from base 1. Ends trimmed: V by 6 bases, J by 2 bases; bases unmatched to a gene: 7. The data derive from a study of blood T cell repertoires in COVID-19 (dated by TCRdb to the early 2020s). At the level of the whole study: Samples covering the acute and convalescent phases of COVID-19 were provided by collaborators in the United States, Italy and Spain. The prospective study material was composed of cDNA or gDNA derived from T cells, B-cell-depleted T cells, or PBMCs. Subjects who had been exposed to COVID-19, were actively infected with it, or had recovered from it provided the deeply sampled blood TCRbeta repertoires that made up the dataset. The repertoires were released in a freely available public database meant as a resource for research on the immune response to SARS-CoV-2. Samples were obtained from the ongoing ImmuneRACE study (first 160 participants) and from some 1,300 subjects provided by 6 global collaborators. The sample metadata nearly always contained a de-identified subject ID, COVID-19 status, age in years and sex. Where available, HLA class I and class II types were taken from metadata supplied by the sample provider and were not determined by assay-based typing.

Each collaborating institution followed its own protocols to collect whole blood in K2EDTA tubes. Collaborator samples were shipped for TCRbeta analysis as frozen whole blood, isolated PBMCs, or DNA extracted from either sample type. What the research found in general, with its limitations: The quantity of clinical and demographic metadata differed by source and by participant and was supplied without curation.

The clonotype comes from a human donor with active COVID-19. The donor label of this sample is uncertain. Sequences were obtained from peripheral blood. In this chain, TRBV27 is recombined with TRBJ2-3; 8 of the junction bases match TRBD2. This receptor carries the CDR3 CASSERLAFTDTQYF. DNA sequence: TGTGCCAGCAGCGAACGACTAGCGTTCACAGATACGCAGTATTTT.